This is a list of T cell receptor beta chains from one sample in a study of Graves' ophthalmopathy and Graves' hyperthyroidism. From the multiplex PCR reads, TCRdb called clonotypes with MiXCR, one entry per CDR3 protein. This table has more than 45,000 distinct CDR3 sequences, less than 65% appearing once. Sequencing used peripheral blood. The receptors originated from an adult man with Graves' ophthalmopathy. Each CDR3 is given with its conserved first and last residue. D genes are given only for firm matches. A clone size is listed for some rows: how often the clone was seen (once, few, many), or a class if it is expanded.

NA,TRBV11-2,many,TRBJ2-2,CASTLGRSFTRVTGELFF,TGTGCCAGCACCCTAGGGCGGAGCTTCACTCGGGTGACCGGGGAGCTGTTTTTT
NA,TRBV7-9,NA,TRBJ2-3,CASSLDGDTQYF,TGTGCCAGCAGCTTAGACGGGGATACGCAGTATTTT
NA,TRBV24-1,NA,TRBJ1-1,CATSDTSGTSGNNEAFF,TGTGCCACCAGTGATACGTCTGGGACTAGCGGGAACAATGAAGCTTTCTTT
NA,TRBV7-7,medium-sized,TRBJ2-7,CASSLGRGKRYEQYF,TGTGCTAGCAGCTTAGGGCGGGGAAAAAGGTACGAGCAGTACTTC
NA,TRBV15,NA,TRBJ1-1,CATSSFNPYTEAFF,TGTGCCACCAGCAGCTTCAATCCCTACACTGAAGCTTTCTTT
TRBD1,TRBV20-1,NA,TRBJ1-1,CSAETGQGVGRAFF,TGCAGTGCGGAGACGGGACAGGGTGTAGGAAGGGCTTTCTTT
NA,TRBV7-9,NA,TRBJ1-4,CASSLRLGVNEKLFF,TGTGCCAGCAGCTTAAGGTTGGGAGTTAATGAAAAACTGTTTTTT
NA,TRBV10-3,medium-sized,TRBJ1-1,CAISRDGVTEAFF,TGTGCCATCAGCAGGGACGGCGTCACTGAAGCTTTCTTT
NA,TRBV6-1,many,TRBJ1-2,CASTYSNGNYGYTF,TGTGCCAGCACTTACAGCAATGGTAACTATGGCTACACCTTC
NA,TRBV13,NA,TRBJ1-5,CASSLGGEGSNQPQHF,TGTGCCAGCAGCTTAGGAGGGGAGGGGTCCAATCAGCCCCAGCATTTT
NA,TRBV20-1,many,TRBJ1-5,CSANPTPQQPQHF,TGCAGTGCCAACCCGACACCCCAGCAGCCCCAGCATTTT
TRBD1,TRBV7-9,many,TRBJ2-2,CASSGTGGTGELFF,TGTGCCAGCAGCGGTACAGGGGGAACCGGGGAGCTGTTTTTT
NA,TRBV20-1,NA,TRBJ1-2,CSARARVQDGYTF,TGCAGTGCTAGAGCCCGCGTACAGGATGGCTACACCTTC
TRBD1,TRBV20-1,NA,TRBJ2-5,CSANRGLETQYF,TGCAGTGCTAACAGGGGGCTGGAGACCCAGTACTTC
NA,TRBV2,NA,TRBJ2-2,CASSVGANANTGELFF,TGTGCCAGCAGTGTCGGGGCTAACGCGAACACCGGGGAGCTGTTTTTT
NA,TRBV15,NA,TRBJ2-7,CATSRGGYEQYF,TGTGCCACCAGCAGAGGGGGATACGAGCAGTACTTC
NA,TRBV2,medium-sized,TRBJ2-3,CASSALVSTDTQYF,TGTGCCAGCAGTGCGCTCGTAAGCACAGATACGCAGTATTTT
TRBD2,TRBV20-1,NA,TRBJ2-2,CSAKTGTSTGELFF,TGCAGTGCTAAAACCGGGACTAGCACCGGAGAGCTGTTTTTT
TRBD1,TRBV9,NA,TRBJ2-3,CASSVGAGGYSTDTQYF,TGTGCCAGCAGCGTAGGGGCAGGGGGCTATAGCACAGATACGCAGTATTTT
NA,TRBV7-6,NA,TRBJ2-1,CASSLVLNEQFF,TGTGCCAGCAGCTTAGTTTTGAATGAGCAGTTCTTC
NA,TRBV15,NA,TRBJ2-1,CATSVSDYEQFF,TGTGCCACCAGCGTATCGGACTATGAGCAGTTCTTC
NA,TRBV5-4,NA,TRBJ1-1,CASSLGGPPNTEAFF,TGTGCCAGCAGCTTGGGTGGACCGCCGAACACTGAAGCTTTCTTT